The 22 T cell receptor beta chains below were found in one sample sequenced in a study of blood T cell repertoires in COVID-19 (dated by TCRdb to 2020 to 2021). Libraries were prepared through the immunoSEQ multiplex PCR assay. Held by TCRdb, this immuneACCESS table contains in-frame sequences only and omits some clones. Under half of the omission traces to an unresolved V gene where checked; the cause of the rest is unknown. The sample profile shows over 130,000 clones; roughly 84% of them were found once. The top ten clones comprise roughly 3.8% of the sample. The sequenced sample was PBMCs or T cells enriched from blood (not recorded which). These receptors came from a man between 50 and 59 years old in a cohort exposed to, infected with or recovered from COVID-19 (not recorded which).

This clone was recorded a few times. The chain carries TRBV21-1 and TRBJ1-2. TRBV21-1 is termed a pseudogene. The length of the CDR3 is 13 residues. The CDR3 DNA follows: TGTGCCAGCAGCAAGGGCGGACTATATGGCTACACCTTC. Protein product: CASSKGGLYGYTF.

The chain has TRBV5-8 and TRBJ1-6; no clear D. This CDR3 region has 15 residues. The germline V gene has CDR1 SGHTS and CDR2 YDEGEE. With 4 bases removed from V and 4 bases from J, the gap between germline ends came to 12 bases. The CDR3 DNA follows: TGTGCCAGCAGCCCCGTCCGAGTTTATAATTCACCCCTCCACTTT. This sequence encodes CASSPVRVYNSPLHF.

The chain employs TRBV30 and TRBJ2-7; 8 positions agree with TRBD1. The CDR3 loop spans 15 amino acids. Looked up from germline, CDR1 is GTSNPN and CDR2 is SVGIG (reference sequence). V dropped 4 bases and J dropped 9; count of bases not matched to a gene: 17. The CDR3 bases are TGTGCCTGGACCGCCCAGGGGGCAGACCTACGAGGGCAGTACTTC. Amino acids: CAWTAQGADLRGQYF.

The genes are TRBV11-2 and TRBJ2-7; D gene unclear. The CDR3 is made up of 15 amino acids. Looked up from germline, CDR1 is SGHAT and CDR2 is FQNNGV. V was clipped by 1 base and J by 2 bases, with 12 bases between them. The CDR3: CASSLGSVRTYEQYF. Written as DNA, the CDR3 is TGTGCCAGCAGCTTAGGTTCAGTTCGCACCTACGAGCAGTACTTC.

This chain links TRBV28 with TRBJ1-6; maybe TRBD1 (5 bases). The CDR3 loop spans 15 amino acids. The V end lost 8 bases, the J end lost 7 bases, and 18 bases lay between the germline ends. Germline loops: CDR1 MDHEN, CDR2 SYDVKM. The CDR3 region has the DNA TGTGCCAGCTCCCCTGCAGACAGAGAGAATTCACCCCTCCACTTT. Its translation: CASSPADRENSPLHF.

DNA for the CDR3: TGTGCCAGCTCACAATTATTGGCGGACACTGAAGCTTTCTTT. This codes for CASSQLLADTEAFF. This sequence joins TRBV18 and TRBJ1-1; D remains ambiguous. Germline V gene sequence: CDR1 KGHSH, CDR2 LQKENI. The CDR3 runs to 14 residues. Deletions cut 4 bases from V and 3 bases from J, with 12 bases between.

This clone was counted only a few times. The rearrangement links TRBV28 to TRBJ1-4; weak D call: TRBD1 (6 bases). The CDR3 loop spans 15 amino acids. CDR1 and CDR2 (germline): MDHEN, SYDVKM. Trimming pared 3 bases from V and 0 bases from J, leaving 8 bases between. The CDR3 nucleotides are TGTGCCAGCAGTTTCTCAGGGGCAACTAATGAAAAACTGTTTTTT. This sequence encodes CASSFSGATNEKLFF.

The rearrangement links TRBV27 to TRBJ2-1; TRBD2 matches at 9 bases. The CDR3 contains 16 residues. CDR1 and CDR2 from the germline V gene are MNHEY and SMNVEV (reference sequence). The ends lost 6 bases at V and 6 bases at J; junction bases unmatched: 12. This CDR3 reads CASSRLGAGGPNEQFF. DNA of the CDR3: TGTGCCAGCAGCCGCCTGGGGGCGGGAGGGCCCAATGAGCAGTTCTTC.

This clone came up a few times. The chain carries TRBV4-1 and TRBJ1-5; tentative D call: TRBD1 (6 bases). Trimming pared 3 bases from V and 2 bases from J, leaving 8 bases between. Per germline, CDR1 MGHRA and CDR2 YSYEKL. This CDR3 contains 14 residues. The CDR3 DNA follows: TGCGCCAGCAGCCAGGCAGGGGGCAATCAGCCCCAGCATTTT. Translation: CASSQAGGNQPQHF.

The rearrangement joins TRBV18 to TRBJ2-7; D perhaps matches TRBD2 (5 bases). Trimming took 1 base from V and 5 from J, leaving 6 bases between them. Germline lookup yields CDR1 KGHSH and CDR2 LQKENI. The CDR3 runs 12 residues. This CDR3 reads CASSPRRDEQYF. Here the CDR3 DNA reads TGTGCCAGCTCACCACGGCGGGACGAGCAGTACTTC.

In regard to this clone: The same CDR3 is also encoded by other DNA sequences in this sample. The V and J genes are TRBV13 and TRBJ2-7; 7 positions agree with TRBD1. CDR3 length: 13 residues. CDR1 and CDR2 (germline): PRHDT, FYEKMQ (reference sequence). V shed 4 bases and J 3 bases; nucleotides not matched to a gene: 3. The CDR3: CASSSGTDYEQYF. The CDR3 coding sequence is TGTGCCAGCAGCTCGGGGACAGACTACGAGCAGTACTTC.

This chain uses TRBV5-1 with TRBJ2-7, with 8 bases lining up with TRBD2. The CDR3 loop spans 19 amino acids. J lost 5 bases, V lost 1 base, and 20 bases had no gene match. CDR1 SGHRS and CDR2 YFSETQ come from the germline V gene. The CDR3 region has the DNA TGCGCCAGCAGCTTGCGGCCCCTCGGAGTTGCGGGACTAGTCGACGAGCAGTACTTC. Translating it yields CASSLRPLGVAGLVDEQYF.

The rearrangement joins TRBV4-3 to TRBJ2-3; TRBD2 agrees at 11 bases. This CDR3 spans 15 amino acids. Losses at the gene ends were 2 bases for V and 4 bases for J; bases not matched to a gene: 2. Germline V CDR1 and CDR2: LGHNA, YSLEER. The CDR3 DNA is TGCGCCAGCAGCCAACTAGCGGGGGGATCAGATACGCAGTATTTT. Protein sequence: CASSQLAGGSDTQYF.

This clone was observed once. V and J are TRBV11-2 and TRBJ2-7; D not resolved. Trimming stripped 0 bases from V and 0 bases from J, with 12 bases between. There are 16 residues in the CDR3. Germline CDR1 reads SGHAT; CDR2 reads FQNNGV. The DNA for the CDR3 is TGTGCCAGCAGCTTAGACCTGTCCAGTACCTCCTACGAGCAGTACTTC. It encodes CASSLDLSSTSYEQYF.

V gene TRBV27 combines with J gene TRBJ2-1; no definite D call. Trimming shortened V by 6 bases and J by 0 bases, and 12 bases separated the two germline ends. CDR3 size: 15 residues. Germline CDR1 is MNHEY and CDR2 is SMNVEV (reference sequence). Here the CDR3 reads CASSPARSSYNEQFF. In nucleotides, the CDR3 is TGTGCCAGCAGCCCCGCTAGGAGCTCCTACAATGAGCAGTTCTTC.

The rearrangement joins TRBV6-6 to TRBJ2-1, with 7 bases fitting TRBD2. This CDR3 comprises 14 residues. Per the germline V gene, CDR1 is MNHNY and CDR2 is SVGAGI (reference sequence). Unmatched junction bases numbered 5, after V lost 5 bases and J lost 4 bases. CDR3 loop: CASSVGGRYNEQFF. The CDR3 DNA is TGTGCCAGCAGTGTGGGGGGGAGGTACAATGAGCAGTTCTTC.

J is TRBJ2-1 and V is TRBV29-1; TRBD1 agrees at 7 bases. Per germline, CDR1 SQVTM and CDR2 ANQGSEA. V gave up 8 bases and J gave up 8 bases; unmatched junction bases: 15. This CDR3 is built from 14 residues. CDR3 DNA sequence: TGCAGCCTAACCGGGACAGCCTTGGGCGATGAGCAGTTCTTC. The encoded protein is CSLTGTALGDEQFF.

This clone was found once. The rearrangement links TRBV12-3 or TRBV12-4 to TRBJ2-6; D unresolved. This CDR3 spans 12 amino acids. The ends were cut back, 7 bases at V and 4 bases at J, with 5 bases in the middle. This CDR3 is CASTYGANVLTF. As DNA, the CDR3 is TGTGCCAGCACCTACGGGGCCAACGTCCTGACTTTC.

The V and J genes are TRBV5-4 and TRBJ2-6, with 7 nucleotides matching TRBD1. CDR1 SGHNT and CDR2 YYREEE come from the germline V gene (reference sequence). The CDR3 covers 17 residues. The trim removed 0 bases at V and 0 bases at J, leaving 3 bases unmatched. CDR3 protein: CASSLVRGSSGANVLTF. CDR3 coding DNA: TGTGCCAGCAGCTTGGTCAGGGGGAGCTCTGGGGCCAACGTCCTGACTTTC.

This clone turned up a few times. The chain couples TRBV18 to TRBJ2-7; 14 bases line up with TRBD2. This CDR3 spans 18 amino acids. The germline V gene has CDR1 KGHSH and CDR2 LQKENI. The V and J ends lost 6 bases and 6 bases, in that order; junction bases with no gene match: 16. In nucleotides, the CDR3 is TGTGCCAGCTCGCCCTCGGGGCGACTAGCGGGAGGGCCGGGCGAGCAGTACTTC. This codes for CASSPSGRLAGGPGEQYF.

This clone was observed a handful of times. Other nucleotide sequences from this sample produce the same CDR3. CDR3 coding DNA: TGTGCCAGCAGCCTGTCGGGAAACACCATATATTTT. Its translation is CASSLSGNTIYF. The rearrangement uses TRBV12-3 or TRBV12-4 and TRBJ1-3, with D uncertain. The CDR3 contains 12 residues. The V and J ends lost 6 bases and 4 bases respectively, with 7 bases between them.

The rearrangement joins TRBV2 to TRBJ1-5; TRBD1 might be the D (5 bases). This CDR3 is built from 14 residues. The V gene's germline CDR1 is SNHLY and CDR2 FYNNEI. The V end was cut by 5 bases, the J end by 3 bases, with 11 bases between. The CDR3 coding sequence is TGTGCCAGCAGTTCACAGGCGAACAATCAGCCCCAGCATTTT. It is translated as CASSSQANNQPQHF.